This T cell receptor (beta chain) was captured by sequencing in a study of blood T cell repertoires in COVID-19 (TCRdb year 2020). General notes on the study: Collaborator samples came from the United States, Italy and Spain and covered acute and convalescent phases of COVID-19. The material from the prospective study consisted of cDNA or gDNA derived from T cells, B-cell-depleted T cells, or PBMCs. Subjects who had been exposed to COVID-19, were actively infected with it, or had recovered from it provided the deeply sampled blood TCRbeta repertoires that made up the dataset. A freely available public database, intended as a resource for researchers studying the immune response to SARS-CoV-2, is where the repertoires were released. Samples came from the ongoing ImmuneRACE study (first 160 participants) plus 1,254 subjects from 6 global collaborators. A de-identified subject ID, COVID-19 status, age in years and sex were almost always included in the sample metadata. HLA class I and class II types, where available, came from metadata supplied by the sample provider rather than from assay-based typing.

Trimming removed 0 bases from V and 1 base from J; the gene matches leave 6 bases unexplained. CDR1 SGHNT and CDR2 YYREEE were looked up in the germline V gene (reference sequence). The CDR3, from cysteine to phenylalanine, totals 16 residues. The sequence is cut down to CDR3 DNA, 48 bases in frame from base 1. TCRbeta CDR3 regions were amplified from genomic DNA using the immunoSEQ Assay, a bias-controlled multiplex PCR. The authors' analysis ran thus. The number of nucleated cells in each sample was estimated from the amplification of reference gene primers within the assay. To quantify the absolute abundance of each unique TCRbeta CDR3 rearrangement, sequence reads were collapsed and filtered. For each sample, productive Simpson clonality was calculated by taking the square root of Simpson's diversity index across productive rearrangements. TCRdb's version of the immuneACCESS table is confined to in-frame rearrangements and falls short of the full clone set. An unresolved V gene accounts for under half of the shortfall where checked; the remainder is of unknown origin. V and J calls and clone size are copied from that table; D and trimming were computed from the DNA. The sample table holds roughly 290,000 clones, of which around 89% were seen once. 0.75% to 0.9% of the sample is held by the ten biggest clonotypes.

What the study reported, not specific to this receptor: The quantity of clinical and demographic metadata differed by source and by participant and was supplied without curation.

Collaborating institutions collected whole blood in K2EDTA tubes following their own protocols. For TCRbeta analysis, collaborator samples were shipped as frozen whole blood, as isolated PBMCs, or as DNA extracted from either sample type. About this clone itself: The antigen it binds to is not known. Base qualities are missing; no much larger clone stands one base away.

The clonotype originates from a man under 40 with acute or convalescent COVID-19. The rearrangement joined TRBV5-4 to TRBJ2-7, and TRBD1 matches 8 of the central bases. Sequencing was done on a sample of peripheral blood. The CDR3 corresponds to CASSLAGGTGSYEQYF. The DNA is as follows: TGTGCCAGCAGCTTGGCCGGTGGGACAGGATCCTACGAGCAGTACTTC.